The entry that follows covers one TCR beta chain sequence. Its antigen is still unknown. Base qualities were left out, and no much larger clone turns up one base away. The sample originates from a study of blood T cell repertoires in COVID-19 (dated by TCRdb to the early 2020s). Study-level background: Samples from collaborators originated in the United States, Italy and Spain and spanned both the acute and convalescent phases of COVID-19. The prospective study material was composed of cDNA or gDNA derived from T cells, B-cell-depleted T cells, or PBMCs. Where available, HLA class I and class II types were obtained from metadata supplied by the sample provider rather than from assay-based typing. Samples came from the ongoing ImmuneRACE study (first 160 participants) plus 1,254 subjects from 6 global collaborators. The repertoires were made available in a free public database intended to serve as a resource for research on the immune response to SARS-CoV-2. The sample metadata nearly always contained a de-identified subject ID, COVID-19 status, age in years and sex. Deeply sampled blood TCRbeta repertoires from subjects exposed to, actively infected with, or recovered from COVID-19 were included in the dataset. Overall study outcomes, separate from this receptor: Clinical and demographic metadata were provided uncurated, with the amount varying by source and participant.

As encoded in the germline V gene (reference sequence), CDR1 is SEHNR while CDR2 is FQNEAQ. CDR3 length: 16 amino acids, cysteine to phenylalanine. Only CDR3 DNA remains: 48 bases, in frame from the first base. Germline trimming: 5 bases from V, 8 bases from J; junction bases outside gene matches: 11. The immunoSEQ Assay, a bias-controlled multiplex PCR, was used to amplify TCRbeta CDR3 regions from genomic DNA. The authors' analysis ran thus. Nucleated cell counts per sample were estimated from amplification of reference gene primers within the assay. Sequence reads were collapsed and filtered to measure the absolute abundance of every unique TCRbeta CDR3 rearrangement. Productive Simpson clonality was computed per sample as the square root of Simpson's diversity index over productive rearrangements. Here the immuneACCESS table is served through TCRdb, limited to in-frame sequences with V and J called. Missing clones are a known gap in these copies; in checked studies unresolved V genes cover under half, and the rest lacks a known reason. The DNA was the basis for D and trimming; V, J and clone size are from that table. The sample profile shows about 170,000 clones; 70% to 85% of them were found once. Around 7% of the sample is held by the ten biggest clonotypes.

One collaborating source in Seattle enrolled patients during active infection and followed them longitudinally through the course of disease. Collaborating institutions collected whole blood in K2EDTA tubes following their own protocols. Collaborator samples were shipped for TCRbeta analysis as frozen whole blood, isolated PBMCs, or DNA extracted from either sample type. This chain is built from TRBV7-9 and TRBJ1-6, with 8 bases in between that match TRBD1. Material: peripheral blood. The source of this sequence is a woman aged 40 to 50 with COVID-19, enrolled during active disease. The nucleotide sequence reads TGTGCCAGCAGCCGATCCGGACAGGGCCCTGATTCACCCCTCCACTTT. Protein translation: CASSRSGQGPDSPLHF.